This entry concerns a single T cell receptor (beta chain). The repertoire was sequenced with immunoSEQ multiplex PCR; TCRdb's copy has only in-frame clones and lacks some. The sample includes 500,000 to 650,000 clones, around three quarters seen only once; the top ten take around 12%. This sample is part of a study of shared clonotypes between healthy human individuals. The CDR3 has 13 amino acids. CDR1 and CDR2 (germline): SNHLY, FYNNEI. The germline V and J ends were trimmed by 7 bases and 4 bases, with 13 bases remaining between them. The V gene is TRBV2, the J gene TRBJ1-2; possibly TRBD1 for D (5 bases). Input material: PBMCs. This sequence was found in a woman in her thirties or forties in good health. Some clones in this sample may be carry-over from other donors' samples. The CDR3 sequence is CASTIGAGYGYTF. In DNA, the CDR3 is TGTGCCAGCACTATAGGGGCGGGCTATGGCTACACCTTC.